This T cell receptor beta chain was obtained from a study of blood T cell repertoires in COVID-19. Looked up from germline, CDR1 is SNHLY and CDR2 is FYNNEI. CDR3 length equals 16 residues. V was clipped by 7 bases and J by 0 bases; unmatched bases: 8. Here immunoSEQ multiplex PCR was the method, and the copy in TCRdb shows in-frame clones only, minus some. The sample holds roughly 250,000 clones, roughly 88% seen once. The chain joins TRBV2 to TRBJ2-3; 9 bases are a match to TRBD2. The receptor was derived from a woman between 25 and 40 years old who had recovered from COVID-19. The sequenced material came from PBMCs or T cells enriched from blood (not recorded which). CDR3 bases: TGTGCCAGCACTTCCGTAGCGGGGGTAAGCACAGATACGCAGTATTTT. It is translated as CASTSVAGVSTDTQYF. Looking up the rest from reference TRBV2 and TRBJ2-3 gives the full variable domain: EPEVTQTPSHQVTQMGQEVILRCVPISNHLYFYWYRQILGQKVEFLVSFYNNEISEKSEIFDDQFSVERPDGSNFTLKIRSTKLEDSAMYFCASTSVAGVSTDTQYFGPGTRLTVL.